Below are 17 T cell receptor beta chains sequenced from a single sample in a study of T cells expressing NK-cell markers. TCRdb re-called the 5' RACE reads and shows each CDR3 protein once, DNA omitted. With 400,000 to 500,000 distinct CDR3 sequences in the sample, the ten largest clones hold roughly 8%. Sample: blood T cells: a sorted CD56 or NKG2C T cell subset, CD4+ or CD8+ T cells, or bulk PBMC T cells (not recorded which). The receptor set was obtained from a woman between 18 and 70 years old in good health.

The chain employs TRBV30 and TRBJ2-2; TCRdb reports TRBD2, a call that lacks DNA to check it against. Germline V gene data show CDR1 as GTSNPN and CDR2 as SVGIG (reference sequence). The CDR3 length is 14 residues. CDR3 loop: CAWAGGRGTGELFF. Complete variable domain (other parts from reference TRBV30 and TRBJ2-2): SQTIHQWPATLVQPVGSPLSLECTVEGTSNPNLYWYRQAAGRGLQLLFYSVGIGQISSEVPQNLSASRPQDRQFILSSKKLLLSDSGFYLCAWAGGRGTGELFFGEGSRLTVL.

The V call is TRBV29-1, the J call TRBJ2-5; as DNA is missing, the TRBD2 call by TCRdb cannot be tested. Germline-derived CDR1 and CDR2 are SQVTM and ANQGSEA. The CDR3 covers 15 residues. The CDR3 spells CSVEVGLAGVAAQYF.

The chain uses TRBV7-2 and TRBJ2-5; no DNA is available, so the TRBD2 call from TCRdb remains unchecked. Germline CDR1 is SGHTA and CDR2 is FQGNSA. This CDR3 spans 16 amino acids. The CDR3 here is CASSSQRDWRAETQYF.

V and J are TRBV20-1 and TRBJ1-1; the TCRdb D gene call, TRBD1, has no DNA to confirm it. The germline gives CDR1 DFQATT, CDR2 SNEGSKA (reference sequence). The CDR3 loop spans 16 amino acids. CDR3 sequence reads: CSARWGGGQTNTEAFF.

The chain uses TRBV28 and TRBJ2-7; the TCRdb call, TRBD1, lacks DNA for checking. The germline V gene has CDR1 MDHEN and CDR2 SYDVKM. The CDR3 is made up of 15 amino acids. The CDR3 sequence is CASSSWTGRSYEQYF.

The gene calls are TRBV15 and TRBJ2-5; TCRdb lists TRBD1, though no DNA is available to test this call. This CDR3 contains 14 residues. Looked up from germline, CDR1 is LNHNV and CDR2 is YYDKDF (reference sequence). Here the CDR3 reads CATSRVDRRETQYF.

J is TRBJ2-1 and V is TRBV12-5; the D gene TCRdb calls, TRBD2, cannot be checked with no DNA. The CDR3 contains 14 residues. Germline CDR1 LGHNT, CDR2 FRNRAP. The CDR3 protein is CASGLGDSMGEQFF.

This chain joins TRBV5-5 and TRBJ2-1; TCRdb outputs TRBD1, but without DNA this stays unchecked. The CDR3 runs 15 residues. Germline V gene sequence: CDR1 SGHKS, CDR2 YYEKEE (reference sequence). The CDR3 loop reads CASSFWPTGGNEQFF.

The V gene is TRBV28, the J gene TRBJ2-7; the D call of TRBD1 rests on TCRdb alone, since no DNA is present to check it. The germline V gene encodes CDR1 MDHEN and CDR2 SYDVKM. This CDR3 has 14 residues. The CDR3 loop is CASSLGQGTVEQYF.

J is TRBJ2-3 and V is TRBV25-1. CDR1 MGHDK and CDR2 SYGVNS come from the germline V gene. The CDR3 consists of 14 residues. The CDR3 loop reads CASSEFSSTDTQYF.

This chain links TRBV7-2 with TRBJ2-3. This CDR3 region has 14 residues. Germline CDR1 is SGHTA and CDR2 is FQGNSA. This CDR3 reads CVSSLGRVRDTQYF.

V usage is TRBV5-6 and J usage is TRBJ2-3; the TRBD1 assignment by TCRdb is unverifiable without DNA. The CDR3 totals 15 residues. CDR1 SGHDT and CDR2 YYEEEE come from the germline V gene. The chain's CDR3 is CASSSSGLAADTQYF.

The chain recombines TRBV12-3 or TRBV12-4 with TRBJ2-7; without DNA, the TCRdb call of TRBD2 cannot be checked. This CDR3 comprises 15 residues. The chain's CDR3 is CASSLALGSAGEQYF.

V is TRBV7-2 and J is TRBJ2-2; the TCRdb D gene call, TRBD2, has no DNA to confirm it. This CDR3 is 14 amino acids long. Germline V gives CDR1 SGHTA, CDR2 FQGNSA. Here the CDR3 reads CASSLRGSAGELFF.

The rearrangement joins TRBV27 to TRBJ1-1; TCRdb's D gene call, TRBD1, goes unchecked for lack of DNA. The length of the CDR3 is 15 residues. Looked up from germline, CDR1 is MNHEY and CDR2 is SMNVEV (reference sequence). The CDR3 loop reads CASSNLQGAGTEAFF.

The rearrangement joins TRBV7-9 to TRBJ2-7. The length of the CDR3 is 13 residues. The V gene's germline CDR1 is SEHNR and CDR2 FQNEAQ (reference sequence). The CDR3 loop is CASSSSERYEQYF. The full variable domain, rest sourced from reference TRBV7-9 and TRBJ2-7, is DTGVSQNPRHKITKRGQNVTFRCDPISEHNRLYWYRQTLGQGPEFLTYFQNEAQLEKSRLLSDRFSAERPKGSFSTLEIQRTEQGDSAMYLCASSSSERYEQYFGPGTRLTVT.

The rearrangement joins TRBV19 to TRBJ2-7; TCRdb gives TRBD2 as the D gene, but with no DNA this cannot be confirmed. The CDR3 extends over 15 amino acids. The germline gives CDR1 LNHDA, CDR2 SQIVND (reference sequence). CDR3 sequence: CASSSISGASYEQYF.